Below are 6 T cell receptor beta chains sequenced from a single sample in a study of T cell responses to AZD1222 COVID-19 vaccine. TCRdb's table, derived via immunoSEQ multiplex PCR, lists solely in-frame clones and lacks some. The repertoire has about 150,000 clones, around 90% of them found once; the top ten carry approximately 3.6%. The source material was peripheral blood, sampled 28 days after the second AZD1222 dose. The receptors were gathered from an adult who received the AZD1222 COVID-19 vaccine.

V gene TRBV24-1 combines with J gene TRBJ2-2; no reliable D call. The V end was cut by 4 bases, the J end by 5 bases, with 13 bases between. CDR1 is KGHDR, CDR2 SFDVKD, per germline. The CDR3 has 15 amino acids. The DNA for the CDR3 is TGTGCCACCAGTGAGGGTTCCGCTGGAACCGGGGAGCTGTTTTTT. The encoded protein is CATSEGSAGTGELFF.

The rearrangement uses TRBV5-1 and TRBJ2-5; 8 bases fit TRBD2. Germline V gives CDR1 SGHRS, CDR2 YFSETQ. The CDR3 is 15 amino acids. V trimming: 4 bases; J trimming: 3 bases; junction bases outside the gene matches: 8. CDR3 protein: CASSKLKAGEETQYF. The CDR3 DNA is TGCGCCAGCAGCAAACTTAAAGCGGGAGAAGAGACCCAGTACTTC. Full variable domain (remainder filled in from reference TRBV5-1 and TRBJ2-5): KAGVTQTPRYLIKTRGQQVTLSCSPISGHRSVSWYQQTPGQGLQFLFEYFSETQRNKGNFPGRFSGRQFSNSRSEMNVSTLELGDSALYLCASSKLKAGEETQYFGPGTRLLVL.

This clone showed up just once. V usage is TRBV21-1 and J usage is TRBJ2-7; the table gives TRBD2 as D, unverified against the DNA. TRBV21-1 is designated a pseudogene. The CDR3 runs to 18 residues. The CDR3 sequence is CASSNPNGLGEPSYEQYF. The CDR3 coding sequence is TGTGCCAGCAGCAACCCCAATGGACTAGGCGAACCGAGCTACGAGCAGTACTTC.

The J gene is TRBJ2-2, the V gene TRBV5-1; possibly TRBD2 for D (5 bases). The germline V gene encodes CDR1 SGHRS and CDR2 YFSETQ. This CDR3 is built from 15 residues. Trimming removed 0 bases at V and 7 bases at J, with 13 bases between. The CDR3 DNA sequence: TGCGCCAGCAGCTTGGCGGTCACCGGGGACGGGGAGCTGTTTTTT. Its protein is CASSLAVTGDGELFF.

This chain joins TRBV25-1 and TRBJ2-3; D uncertain. The germline CDR1 and CDR2 sequences are MGHDK and SYGVNS. The CDR3 totals 14 residues. This CDR3 is CAATVGDSTDTQYF. DNA for the CDR3: TGTGCTGCCACGGTTGGGGATAGCACAGATACGCAGTATTTT.

The V call is TRBV27, the J call TRBJ1-1; D is perhaps TRBD1 (5 bases). This CDR3 contains 16 residues. Between the trimmed V and J ends, which lost 2 bases and 5 bases, there was a span of 18 bases. The germline gives CDR1 MNHEY, CDR2 SMNVEV (reference sequence). DNA of the CDR3: TGTGCCAGCAGTTTAGAGTGGGAGGGTGGGGGGACTGAAGCTTTCTTT. Protein product: CASSLEWEGGGTEAFF.